A single sample gave rise to the 4 T cell receptor beta chains below, sequenced in a study of OX40 agonist ivuxolimab in advanced cancers. Using immunoSEQ multiplex PCR, the repertoire was profiled, and TCRdb retains in-frame clones only, with some absent. Counted here are 59,000 or so clones, roughly 82% occurring once; the ten biggest clones make up around 3.6%. The material sequenced was CD4+ or CD8+ T cells sorted from blood, taken in a trial of the OX40 agonist ivuxolimab. Receptor source: an adult with an advanced solid tumor such as melanoma, head and neck, liver or kidney cancer.

The chain couples TRBV2 to TRBJ2-7, with 11 bases identical to TRBD2. Germline V gene data show CDR1 as SNHLY and CDR2 as FYNNEI. CDR3 size: 15 residues. V lost 6 bases to trimming and J lost 0 bases; unmatched junction nucleotides: 4. In DNA form, the CDR3 reads TGTGCCAGCAGCCGTACTAGCGGGGGCTCCTACGAGCAGTACTTC. Translation: CASSRTSGGSYEQYF.

The V and J genes are TRBV6-5 and TRBJ1-1, with unresolved D. V was cut by 2 bases and J by 1 base, with 8 bases left in between. Germline CDR1 MNHEY, CDR2 SVGAGI. The CDR3 is 14 residues long. The CDR3 sequence: CASSYVWANTEAFF. The CDR3 DNA follows: TGTGCCAGCAGTTACGTGTGGGCGAACACTGAAGCTTTCTTT.

This sequence joins TRBV5-1 and TRBJ1-1; TRBD1 might be the D (5 bases). This CDR3 is built from 13 residues. With 4 bases removed from V and 6 bases from J, the gap between germline ends came to 13 bases. The germline V gene encodes CDR1 SGHRS and CDR2 YFSETQ. In nucleotides, the CDR3 is TGCGCCAGCAGCAAATTGGGGGGGTCTGAAGCTTTCTTT. Protein sequence: CASSKLGGSEAFF.

The rearrangement uses TRBV6-5 and TRBJ1-6, with D perhaps matching TRBD1 (5 bases). Trimming took off 4 bases at V and 2 bases at J, with 6 bases between the two ends. This CDR3 is 14 amino acids long. From germline, CDR1 is MNHEY and CDR2 SVGAGI. The CDR3 bases are TGTGCCAGCAGTTTACAGGCCTATAATTCACCCCTCCACTTT. Translated: CASSLQAYNSPLHF.